Included here is one TCR beta chain sequence, with context. The antigen is undetermined. The record originates from a study of cytomegalovirus exposure and HLA in healthy donors. Study-wide results and caveats: Associated with cytomegalovirus, according to the listing, were approximately 160 TCR beta chains. The classifier was said to identify cytomegalovirus status with high specificity and sensitivity.

Only in-frame clones appear in the TCRdb table, and some are missing; sequencing was by immunoSEQ multiplex PCR. In the table there are around 150,000 clones, about nine tenths of which are singletons. These donors were members of the roughly 120-subject validation cohort, a group separate from the roughly 670-subject first cohort. The sample consisted of PBMCs. This receptor was identified in a man between 18 and 29 years old in good health and CMV-seropositive.

CDR3 residues: CASRRQWSSQPQHF. The CDR3 DNA sequence: TGTGCCAGCAGACGACAGTGGTCCAGTCAGCCCCAGCATTTT. The V call is TRBV5-6, the J call TRBJ1-5; D possibly corresponds to TRBD1 (5 bases). There are 14 residues in the CDR3. V was cut by 5 bases and J by 6 bases, with 15 bases left in between. CDR1 is SGHDT and CDR2 is YYEEEE in the germline V gene.